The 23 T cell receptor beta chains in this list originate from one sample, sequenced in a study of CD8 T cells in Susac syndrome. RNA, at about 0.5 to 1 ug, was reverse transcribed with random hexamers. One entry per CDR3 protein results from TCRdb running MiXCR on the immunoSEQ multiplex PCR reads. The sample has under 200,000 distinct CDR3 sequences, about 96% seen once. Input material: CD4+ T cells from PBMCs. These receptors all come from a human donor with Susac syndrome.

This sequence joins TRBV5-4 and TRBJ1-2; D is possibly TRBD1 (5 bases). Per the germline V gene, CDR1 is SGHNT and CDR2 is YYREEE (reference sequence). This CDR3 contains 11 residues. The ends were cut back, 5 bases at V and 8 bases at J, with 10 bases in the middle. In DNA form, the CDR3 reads TGTGCCAGCAGTCGGGGGGTCGGCTACACCTTC. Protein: CASSRGVGYTF. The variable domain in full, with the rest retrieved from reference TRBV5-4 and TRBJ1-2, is ETGVTQSPTHLIKTRGQQVTLRCSSQSGHNTVSWYQQALGQGPQFIFQYYREEENGRGNFPPRFSGLQFPNYSSELNVNALELDDSALYLCASSRGVGYTFGSGTRLTVV.

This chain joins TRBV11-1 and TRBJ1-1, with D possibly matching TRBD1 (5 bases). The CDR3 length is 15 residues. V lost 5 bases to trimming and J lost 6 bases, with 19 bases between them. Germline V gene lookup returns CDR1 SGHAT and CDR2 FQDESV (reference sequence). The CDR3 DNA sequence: TGTGCCAGCAGCCCACACCATAAGGGGATGGCTGAAGCTTTCTTT. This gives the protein CASSPHHKGMAEAFF.

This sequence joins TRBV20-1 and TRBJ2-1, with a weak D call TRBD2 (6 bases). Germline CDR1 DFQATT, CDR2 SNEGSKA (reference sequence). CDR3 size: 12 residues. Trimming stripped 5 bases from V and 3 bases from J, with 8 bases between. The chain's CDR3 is CSASDYYNEQFF. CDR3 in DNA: TGCAGTGCTTCGGACTACTACAATGAGCAGTTCTTC.

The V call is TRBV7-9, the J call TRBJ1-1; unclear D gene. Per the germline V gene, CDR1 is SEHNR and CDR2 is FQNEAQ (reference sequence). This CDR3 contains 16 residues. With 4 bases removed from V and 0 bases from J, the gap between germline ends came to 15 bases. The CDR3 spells CASSSQLAEMNTEAFF. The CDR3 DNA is TGTGCCAGCAGCTCCCAGTTGGCTGAGATGAACACTGAAGCTTTCTTT.

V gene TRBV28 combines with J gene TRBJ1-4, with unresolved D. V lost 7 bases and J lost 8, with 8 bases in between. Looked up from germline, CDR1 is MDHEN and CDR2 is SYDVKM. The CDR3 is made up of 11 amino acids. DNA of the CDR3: TGTGCCAGCATCTCCCGGGAAAAACTGTTTTTT. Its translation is CASISREKLFF. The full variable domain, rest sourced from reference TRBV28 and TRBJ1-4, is DVKVTQSSRYLVKRTGEKVFLECVQDMDHENMFWYRQDPGLGLRLIYFSYDVKMKEKGDIPEGYSVSREKKERFSLILESASTNQTSMYLCASISREKLFFGSGTQLSVL.

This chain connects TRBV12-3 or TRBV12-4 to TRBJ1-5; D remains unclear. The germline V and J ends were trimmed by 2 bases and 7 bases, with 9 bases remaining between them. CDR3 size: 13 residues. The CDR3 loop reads CASSLFLGQPQHF. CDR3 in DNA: TGTGCCAGCAGTTTATTTCTGGGGCAGCCCCAGCATTTT.

The DNA for the CDR3 is TGTGCCAGCAGCTTAGAGGGGCTTCACTCCTACGAGCAGTACTTC. It encodes CASSLEGLHSYEQYF. The chain combines TRBV7-9 with TRBJ2-7; D possibly corresponds to TRBD1 (5 bases). Germline V gives CDR1 SEHNR, CDR2 FQNEAQ (reference sequence). V was pared by 1 base and J by 0 bases, with 10 bases between. The CDR3 length is 15 residues.

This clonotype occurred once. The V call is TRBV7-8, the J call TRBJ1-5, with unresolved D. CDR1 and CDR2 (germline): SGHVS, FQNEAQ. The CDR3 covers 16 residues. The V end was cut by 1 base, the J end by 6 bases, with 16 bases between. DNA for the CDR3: TGTGCCAGCAGCTTAGTAGGAGGAGCGGCGGGTCAGCCCCAGCATTTT. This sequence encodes CASSLVGGAAGQPQHF.

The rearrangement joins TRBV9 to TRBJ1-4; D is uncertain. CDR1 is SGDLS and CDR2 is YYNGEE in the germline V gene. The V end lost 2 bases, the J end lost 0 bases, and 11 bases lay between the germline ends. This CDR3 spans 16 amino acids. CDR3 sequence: CASSVGRIATNEKLFF. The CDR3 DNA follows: TGTGCCAGCAGCGTCGGAAGGATCGCAACTAATGAAAAACTGTTTTTT.

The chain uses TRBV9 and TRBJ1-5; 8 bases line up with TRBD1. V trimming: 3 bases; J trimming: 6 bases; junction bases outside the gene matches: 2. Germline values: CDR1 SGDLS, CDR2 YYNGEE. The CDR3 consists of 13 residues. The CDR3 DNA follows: TGTGCCAGCAGCGCCCAGGGGGCTCAGCCCCAGCATTTT. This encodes CASSAQGAQPQHF.

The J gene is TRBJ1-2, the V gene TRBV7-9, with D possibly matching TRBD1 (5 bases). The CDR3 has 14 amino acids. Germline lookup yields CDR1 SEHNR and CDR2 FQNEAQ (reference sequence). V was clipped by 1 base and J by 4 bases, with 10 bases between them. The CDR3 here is CASSLGQGTYGYTF. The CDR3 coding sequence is TGTGCCAGCAGCTTAGGCCAGGGCACCTATGGCTACACCTTC.

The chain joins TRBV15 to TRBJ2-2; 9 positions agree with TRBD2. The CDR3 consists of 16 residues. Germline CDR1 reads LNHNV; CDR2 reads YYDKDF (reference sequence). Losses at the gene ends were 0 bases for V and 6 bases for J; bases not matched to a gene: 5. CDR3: CATSRERTSESGELFF. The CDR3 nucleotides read TGTGCCACCAGCAGAGAACGGACTAGCGAGTCCGGGGAGCTGTTTTTT.

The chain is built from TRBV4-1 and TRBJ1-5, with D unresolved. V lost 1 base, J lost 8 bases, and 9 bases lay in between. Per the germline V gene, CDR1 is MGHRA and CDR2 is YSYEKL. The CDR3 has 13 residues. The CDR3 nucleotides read TGCGCCAGCAGCCAAGCACTCCCGGAGCCCCAGCATTTT. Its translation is CASSQALPEPQHF.

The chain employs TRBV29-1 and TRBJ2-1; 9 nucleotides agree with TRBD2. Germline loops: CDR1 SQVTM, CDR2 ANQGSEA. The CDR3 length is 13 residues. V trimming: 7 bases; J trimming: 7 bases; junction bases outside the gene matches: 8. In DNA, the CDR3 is TGCAGCGACCAGCGGGAGGCGGAGAATGAGCAGTTCTTC. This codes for CSDQREAENEQFF.

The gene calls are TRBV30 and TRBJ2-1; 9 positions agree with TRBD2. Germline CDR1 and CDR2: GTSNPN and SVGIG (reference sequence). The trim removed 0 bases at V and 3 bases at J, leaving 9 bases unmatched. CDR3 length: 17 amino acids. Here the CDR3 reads CAWSVSNGGGGYNEQFF. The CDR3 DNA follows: TGTGCCTGGAGTGTATCTAACGGCGGGGGGGGCTACAATGAGCAGTTCTTC.

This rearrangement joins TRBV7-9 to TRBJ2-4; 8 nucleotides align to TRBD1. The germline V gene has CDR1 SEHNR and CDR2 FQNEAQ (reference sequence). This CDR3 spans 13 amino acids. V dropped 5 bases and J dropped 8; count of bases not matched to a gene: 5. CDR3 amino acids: CASSIGTGDIQYF. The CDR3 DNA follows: TGTGCCAGCAGCATAGGGACAGGAGACATTCAGTACTTC.

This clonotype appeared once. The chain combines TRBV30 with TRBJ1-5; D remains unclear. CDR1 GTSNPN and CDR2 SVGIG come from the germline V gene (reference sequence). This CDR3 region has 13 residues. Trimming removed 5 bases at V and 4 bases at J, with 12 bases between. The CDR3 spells CAWAGGDNQPQHF. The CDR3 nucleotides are TGTGCCTGGGCGGGCGGAGATAATCAGCCCCAGCATTTT.

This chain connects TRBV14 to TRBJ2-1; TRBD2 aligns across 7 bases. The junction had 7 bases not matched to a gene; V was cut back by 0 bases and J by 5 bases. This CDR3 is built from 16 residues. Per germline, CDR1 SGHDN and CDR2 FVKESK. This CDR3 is CASSQDPSGAHNEQFF. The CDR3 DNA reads TGTGCCAGCAGCCAAGATCCCAGCGGGGCCCACAATGAGCAGTTCTTC.

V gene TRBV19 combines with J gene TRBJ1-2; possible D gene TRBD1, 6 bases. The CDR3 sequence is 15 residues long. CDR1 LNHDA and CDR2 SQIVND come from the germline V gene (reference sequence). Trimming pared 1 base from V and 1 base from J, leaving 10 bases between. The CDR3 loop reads CASSIAGRGNYGYTF. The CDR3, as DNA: TGTGCCAGTAGTATAGCTGGCAGGGGTAACTATGGCTACACCTTC.

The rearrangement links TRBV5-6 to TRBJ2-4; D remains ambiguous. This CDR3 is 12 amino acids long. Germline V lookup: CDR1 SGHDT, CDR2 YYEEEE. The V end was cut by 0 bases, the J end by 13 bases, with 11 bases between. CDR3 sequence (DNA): TGTGCCAGCAGCTTGGCTCGGACGGACCAGTACTTC. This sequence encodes CASSLARTDQYF.

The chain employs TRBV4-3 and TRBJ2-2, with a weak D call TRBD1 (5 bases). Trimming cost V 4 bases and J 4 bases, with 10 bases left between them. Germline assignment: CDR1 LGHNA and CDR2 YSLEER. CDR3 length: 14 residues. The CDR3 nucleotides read TGCGCCAGCAGCCGGCAGGGCGTCACCGGGGAGCTGTTTTTT. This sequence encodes CASSRQGVTGELFF.

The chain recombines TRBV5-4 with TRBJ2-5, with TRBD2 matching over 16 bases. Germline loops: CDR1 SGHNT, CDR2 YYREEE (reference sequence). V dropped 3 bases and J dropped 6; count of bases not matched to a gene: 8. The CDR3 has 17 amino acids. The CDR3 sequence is CASSSGTSGRAGKTQYF. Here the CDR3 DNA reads TGTGCCAGCAGCTCCGGGACTAGCGGGAGGGCCGGAAAGACCCAGTACTTC.

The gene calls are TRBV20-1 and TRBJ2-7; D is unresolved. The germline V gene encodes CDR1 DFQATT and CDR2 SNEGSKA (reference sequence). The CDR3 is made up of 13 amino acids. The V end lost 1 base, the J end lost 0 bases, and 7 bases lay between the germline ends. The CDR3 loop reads CSARVGGSYEQYF. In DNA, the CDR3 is TGCAGTGCTAGAGTGGGCGGCTCCTACGAGCAGTACTTC.